This T cell receptor beta chain was captured by sequencing in a study of T cell changes during pregnancy in multiple sclerosis. CDR1 SGHRS and CDR2 YFSETQ come from the germline V gene. This CDR3 is built from 18 residues. With 0 bases clipped from V and 0 bases from J, the junction kept 5 bases outside the gene matches. Using immunoSEQ multiplex PCR, the repertoire was profiled, and TCRdb retains in-frame clones only, with some absent. The sample shows more than 100,000 clones, roughly 92% of them seen only once. The sequence came from a female donor with multiple sclerosis, enrolled in a pregnancy study. The sequences come from peripheral blood, collected after pregnancy. The rearrangement links TRBV5-1 to TRBJ2-3, with 12 bases matching TRBD2. This chain's CDR3 is CASSLVGTSGPSTDTQYF. In nucleotides, the CDR3 is TGCGCCAGCAGCTTGGTAGGGACTAGCGGGCCCAGCACAGATACGCAGTATTTT.